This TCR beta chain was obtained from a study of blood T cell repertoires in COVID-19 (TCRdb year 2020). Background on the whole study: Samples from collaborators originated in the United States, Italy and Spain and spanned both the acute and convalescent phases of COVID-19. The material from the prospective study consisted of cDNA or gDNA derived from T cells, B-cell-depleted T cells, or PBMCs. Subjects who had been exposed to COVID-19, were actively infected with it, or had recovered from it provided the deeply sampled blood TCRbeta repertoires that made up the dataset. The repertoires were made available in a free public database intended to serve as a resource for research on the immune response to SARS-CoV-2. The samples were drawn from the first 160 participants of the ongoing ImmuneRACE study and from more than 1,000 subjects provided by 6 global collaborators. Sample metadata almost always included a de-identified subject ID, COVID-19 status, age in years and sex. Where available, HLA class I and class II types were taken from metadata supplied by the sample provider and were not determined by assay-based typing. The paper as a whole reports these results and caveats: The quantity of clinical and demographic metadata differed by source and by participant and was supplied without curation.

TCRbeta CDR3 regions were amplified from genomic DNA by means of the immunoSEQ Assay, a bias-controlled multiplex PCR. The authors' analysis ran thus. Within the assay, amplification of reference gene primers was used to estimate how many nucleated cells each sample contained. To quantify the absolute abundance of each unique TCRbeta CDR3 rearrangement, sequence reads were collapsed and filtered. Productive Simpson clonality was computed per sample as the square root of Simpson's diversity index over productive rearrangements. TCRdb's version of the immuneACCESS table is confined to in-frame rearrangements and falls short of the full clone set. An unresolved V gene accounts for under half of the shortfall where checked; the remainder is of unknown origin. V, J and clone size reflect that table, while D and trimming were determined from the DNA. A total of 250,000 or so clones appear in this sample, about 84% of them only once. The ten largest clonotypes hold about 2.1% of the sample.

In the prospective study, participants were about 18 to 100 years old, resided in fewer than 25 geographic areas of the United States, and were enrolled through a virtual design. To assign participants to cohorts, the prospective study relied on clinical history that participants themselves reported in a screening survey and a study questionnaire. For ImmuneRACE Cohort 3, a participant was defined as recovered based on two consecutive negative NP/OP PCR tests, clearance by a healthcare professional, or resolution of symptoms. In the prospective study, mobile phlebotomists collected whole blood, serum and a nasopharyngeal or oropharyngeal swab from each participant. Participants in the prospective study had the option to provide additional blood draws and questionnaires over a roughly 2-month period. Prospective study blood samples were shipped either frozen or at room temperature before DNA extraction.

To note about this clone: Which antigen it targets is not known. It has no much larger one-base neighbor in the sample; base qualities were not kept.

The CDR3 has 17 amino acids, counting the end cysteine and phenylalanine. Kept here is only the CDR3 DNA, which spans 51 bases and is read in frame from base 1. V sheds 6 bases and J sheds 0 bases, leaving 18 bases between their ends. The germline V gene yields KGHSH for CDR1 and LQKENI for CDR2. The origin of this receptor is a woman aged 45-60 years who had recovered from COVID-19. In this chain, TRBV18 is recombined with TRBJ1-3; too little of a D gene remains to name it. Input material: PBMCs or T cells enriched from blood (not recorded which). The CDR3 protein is CASSATGSSSSGNTIYF. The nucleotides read TGTGCCAGCTCGGCCACCGGGTCGTCCAGCTCTGGAAACACCATATATTTT. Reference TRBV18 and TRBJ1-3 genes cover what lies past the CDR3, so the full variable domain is NAGVMQNPRHLVRRRGQEARLRCSPMKGHSHVYWYRQLPEEGLKFMVYLQKENIIDESGMPKERFSAEFPKEGPSILRIQQVVRGDSAAYFCASSATGSSSSGNTIYFGEGSWLTVV.